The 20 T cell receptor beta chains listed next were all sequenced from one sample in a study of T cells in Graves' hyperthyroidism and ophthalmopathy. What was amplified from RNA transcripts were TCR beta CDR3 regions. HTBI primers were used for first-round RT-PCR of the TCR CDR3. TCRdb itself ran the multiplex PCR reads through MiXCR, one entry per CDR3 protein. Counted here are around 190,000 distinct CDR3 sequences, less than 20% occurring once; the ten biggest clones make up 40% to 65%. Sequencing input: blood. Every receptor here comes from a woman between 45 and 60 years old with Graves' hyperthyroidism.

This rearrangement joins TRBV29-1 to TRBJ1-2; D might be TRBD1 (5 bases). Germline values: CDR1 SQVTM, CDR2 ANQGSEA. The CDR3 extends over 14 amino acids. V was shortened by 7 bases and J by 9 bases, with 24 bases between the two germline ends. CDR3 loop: CSARMGTDLFRYTF. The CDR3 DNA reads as TGCAGCGCTAGGATGGGGACCGACCTATTTCGCTACACCTTC.

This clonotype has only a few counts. DNA of the CDR3: TGCGCCAGCAGCTTGGCTCTAGCGGACCGCACAGATACGCAGTATTTT. Residues: CASSLALADRTDTQYF. V is TRBV5-1 and J is TRBJ2-3, with 7 positions matching TRBD2. The CDR3 is made up of 16 amino acids. J gave up 1 base and V 0 bases, and 5 bases lay outside the gene matches. Germline V CDR1 and CDR2: SGHRS, YFSETQ.

The CDR3 DNA is TGTGCCATCTCGGTAGCGGGAGTTGAGCAGTTCTTC. This translates into CAISVAGVEQFF. This chain links TRBV10-3 with TRBJ2-1, with TRBD2 matching over 9 bases. The length of the CDR3 is 12 residues. Germline V gene lookup returns CDR1 ENHRY and CDR2 SYGVKD. V lost 8 bases and J lost 9; bases outside the gene matches: 5.

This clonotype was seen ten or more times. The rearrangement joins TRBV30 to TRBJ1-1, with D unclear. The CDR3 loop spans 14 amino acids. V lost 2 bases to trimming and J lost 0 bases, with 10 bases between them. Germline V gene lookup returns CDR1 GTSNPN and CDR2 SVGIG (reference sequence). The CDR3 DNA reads TGTGCCTGGAGTCCAAATCGAATGAACACTGAAGCTTTCTTT. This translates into CAWSPNRMNTEAFF.

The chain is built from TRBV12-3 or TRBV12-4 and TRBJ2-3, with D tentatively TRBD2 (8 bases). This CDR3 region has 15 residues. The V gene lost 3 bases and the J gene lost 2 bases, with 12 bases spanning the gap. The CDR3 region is CASSFSGTDTDTQYF. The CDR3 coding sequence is TGTGCCAGCAGTTTTAGCGGGACAGACACAGATACGCAGTATTTT.

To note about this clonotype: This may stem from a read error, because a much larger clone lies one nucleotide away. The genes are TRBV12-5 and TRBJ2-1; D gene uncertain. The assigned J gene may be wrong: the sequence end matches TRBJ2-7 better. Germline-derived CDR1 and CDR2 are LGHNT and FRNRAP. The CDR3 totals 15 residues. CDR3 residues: CASGLQRFSYNEQYF. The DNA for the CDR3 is TGTGCTAGTGGTTTGCAGCGTTTCTCCTACAATGAGCAGTACTTC.

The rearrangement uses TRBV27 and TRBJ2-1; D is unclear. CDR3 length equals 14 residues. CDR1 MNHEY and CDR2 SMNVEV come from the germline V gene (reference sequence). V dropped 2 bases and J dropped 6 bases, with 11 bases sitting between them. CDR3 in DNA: TGTGCCAGCAGTTTAGGATCAACAAGCAATGAGCAGTTCTTC. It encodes CASSLGSTSNEQFF.

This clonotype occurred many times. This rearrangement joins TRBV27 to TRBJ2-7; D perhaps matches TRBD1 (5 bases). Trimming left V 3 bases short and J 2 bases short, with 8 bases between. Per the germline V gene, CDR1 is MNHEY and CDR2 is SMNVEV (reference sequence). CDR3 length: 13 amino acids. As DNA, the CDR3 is TGTGCCAGCAGTTTTGGCAGGGCCTACGAGCAGTACTTC. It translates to CASSFGRAYEQYF.

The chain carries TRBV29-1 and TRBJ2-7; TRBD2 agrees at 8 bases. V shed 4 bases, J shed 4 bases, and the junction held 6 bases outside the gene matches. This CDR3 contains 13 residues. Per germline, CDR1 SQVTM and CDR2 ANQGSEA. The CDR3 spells CSVGRLAGYEQYF. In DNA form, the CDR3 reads TGCAGCGTTGGGCGGCTAGCGGGTTACGAGCAGTACTTC.

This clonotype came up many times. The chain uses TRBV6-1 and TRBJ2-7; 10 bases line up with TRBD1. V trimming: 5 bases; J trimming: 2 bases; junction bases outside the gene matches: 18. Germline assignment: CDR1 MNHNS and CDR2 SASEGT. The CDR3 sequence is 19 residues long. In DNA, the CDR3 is TGTGCCAGCAGTTTCCTCCCCGCGGACAGGGGGATTCCACCCTACGAGCAGTACTTC. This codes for CASSFLPADRGIPPYEQYF.

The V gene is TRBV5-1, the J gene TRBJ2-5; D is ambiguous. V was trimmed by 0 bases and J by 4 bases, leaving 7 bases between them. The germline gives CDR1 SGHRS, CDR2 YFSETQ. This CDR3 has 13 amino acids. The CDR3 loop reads CASSLDQPETQYF. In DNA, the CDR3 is TGCGCCAGCAGCTTGGACCAGCCAGAGACCCAGTACTTC.

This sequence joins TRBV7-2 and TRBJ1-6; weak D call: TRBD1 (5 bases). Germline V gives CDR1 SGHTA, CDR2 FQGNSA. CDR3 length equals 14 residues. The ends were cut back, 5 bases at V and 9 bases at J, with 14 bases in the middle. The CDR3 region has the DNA TGTGCCAGCAGCCCTGGGGGTGCTGGTTCACCCCTCCACTTT. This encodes CASSPGGAGSPLHF.

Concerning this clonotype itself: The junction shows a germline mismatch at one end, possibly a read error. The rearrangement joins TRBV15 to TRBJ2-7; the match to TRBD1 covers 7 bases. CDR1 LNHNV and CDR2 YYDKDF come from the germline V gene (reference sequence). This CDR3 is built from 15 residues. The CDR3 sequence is CATTREGGAGYEQYF. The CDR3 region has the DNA TGTGCCACCACCAGAGAAGGGGGCGCAGGTTACGAGCAGTACTTC.

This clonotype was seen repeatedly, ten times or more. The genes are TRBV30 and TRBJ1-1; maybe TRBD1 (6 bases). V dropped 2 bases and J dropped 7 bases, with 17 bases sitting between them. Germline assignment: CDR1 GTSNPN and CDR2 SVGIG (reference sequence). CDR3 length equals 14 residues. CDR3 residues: CAWSRKDRRHEAFF. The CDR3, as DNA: TGTGCCTGGAGTCGTAAAGACAGGAGGCATGAAGCTTTCTTT.

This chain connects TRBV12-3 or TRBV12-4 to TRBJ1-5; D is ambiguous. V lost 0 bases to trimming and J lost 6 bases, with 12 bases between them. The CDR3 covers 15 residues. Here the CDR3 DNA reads TGTGCCAGCAGTTTAGCGGCCGGGGAGGGTCAGCCCCAGCATTTT. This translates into CASSLAAGEGQPQHF.

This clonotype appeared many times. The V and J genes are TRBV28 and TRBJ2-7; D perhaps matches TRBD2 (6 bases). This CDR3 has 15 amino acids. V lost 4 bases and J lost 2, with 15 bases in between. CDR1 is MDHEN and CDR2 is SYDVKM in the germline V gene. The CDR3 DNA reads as TGTGCCAGCAGTTCCCCGGGGGAGCCCCCCTACGAGCAGTACTTC. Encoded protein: CASSSPGEPPYEQYF.

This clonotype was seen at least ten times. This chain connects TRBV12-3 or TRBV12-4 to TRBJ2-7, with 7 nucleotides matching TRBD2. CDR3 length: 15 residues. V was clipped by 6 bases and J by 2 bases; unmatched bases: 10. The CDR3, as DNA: TGTGCCAGCAGGCACCGGGACTACCTACCCTACGAGCAGTACTTC. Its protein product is CASRHRDYLPYEQYF.

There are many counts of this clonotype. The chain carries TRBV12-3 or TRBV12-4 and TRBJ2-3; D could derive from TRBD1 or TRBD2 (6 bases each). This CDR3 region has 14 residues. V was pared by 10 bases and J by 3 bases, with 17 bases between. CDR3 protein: CATLWGAGTDTQYF. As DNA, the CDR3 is TGTGCCACCCTGTGGGGGGCTGGGACAGATACGCAGTATTTT.

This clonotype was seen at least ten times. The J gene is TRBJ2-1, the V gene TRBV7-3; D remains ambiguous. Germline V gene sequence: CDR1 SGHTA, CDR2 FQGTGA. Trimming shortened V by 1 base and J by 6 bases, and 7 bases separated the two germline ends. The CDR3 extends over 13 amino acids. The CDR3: CASSLSPLNEQFF. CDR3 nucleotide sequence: TGTGCCAGCAGCTTAAGCCCCCTCAATGAGCAGTTCTTC.

The CDR3 nucleotides read TGTGCCAGTTCCCCCCAGACAGGGACCAATCAGCCCCAGCATTTT. Its protein product is CASSPQTGTNQPQHF. The chain combines TRBV19 with TRBJ1-5; the match to TRBD1 covers 7 bases. After removal of 8 bases from V and 3 bases from J, the junction contained 10 bases not matched to a gene. CDR1 and CDR2 from the germline V gene are LNHDA and SQIVND (reference sequence). The CDR3 totals 15 residues.